This paragraph covers one T cell receptor (beta chain) sequence. Germline assignment: CDR1 MNHEY and CDR2 SMNVEV (reference sequence). The CDR3 covers 16 residues. With V trimmed by 4 bases and J by 4 bases, 9 bases remained unmatched. Seattle patients were enrolled during active infection and followed longitudinally. This specimen comes from a study of blood T cell repertoires in COVID-19. Study summary: Sites across the United States, Italy and Spain contributed samples from acute and convalescent COVID-19. From T cells, B-cell-depleted T cells, or PBMCs came the material, which was cDNA or gDNA.

Study processing details: Amplification with reference gene primers provided the estimates of nucleated cell counts. TCRdb keeps only in-frame clones here, not all; method: immunoSEQ multiplex PCR. The V and J calls and clone size were taken over from that table, and D and trimming were inferred from the DNA. The sample records 60,000 to 80,000 clones, 75% to 90% being singletons. The sample consisted of peripheral blood. The TCR sequence derives from a man between 50 and 59 years old with COVID-19, enrolled during active disease. The gene calls are TRBV27 and TRBJ2-1, with 8 bases lining up with TRBD2. As DNA, the CDR3 is TGTGCCAGCAGTTCTCTTAGCGGGACCAATTACAATGAGCAGTTCTTC. Translated: CASSSLSGTNYNEQFF.